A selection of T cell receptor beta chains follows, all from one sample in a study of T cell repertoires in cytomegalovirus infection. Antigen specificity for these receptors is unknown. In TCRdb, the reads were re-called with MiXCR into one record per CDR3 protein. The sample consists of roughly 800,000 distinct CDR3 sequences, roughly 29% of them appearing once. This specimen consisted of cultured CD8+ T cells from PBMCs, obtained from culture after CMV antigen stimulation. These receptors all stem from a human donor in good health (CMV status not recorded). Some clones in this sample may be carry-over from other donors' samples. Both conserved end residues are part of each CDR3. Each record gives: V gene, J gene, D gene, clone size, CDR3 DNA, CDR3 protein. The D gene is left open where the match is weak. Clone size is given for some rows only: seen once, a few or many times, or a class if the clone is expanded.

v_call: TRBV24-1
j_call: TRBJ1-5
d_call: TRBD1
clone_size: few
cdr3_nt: TGTGCCACCAGTGATTGGGCAGGGGGCCAGCCCCAGCATTTT
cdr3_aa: CATSDWAGGQPQHF

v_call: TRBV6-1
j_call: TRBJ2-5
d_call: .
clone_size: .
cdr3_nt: TGTGCCAGCAGTGAAGCTCCGCCTAAGGGCAGAGAGACCCAGTACTTC
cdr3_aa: CASSEAPPKGRETQYF

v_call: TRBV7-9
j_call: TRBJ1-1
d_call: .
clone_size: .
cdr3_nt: TGTGCCAGCAGCCTGACAGTTGGTGACACTGAAGCTTTCTTT
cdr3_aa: CASSLTVGDTEAFF

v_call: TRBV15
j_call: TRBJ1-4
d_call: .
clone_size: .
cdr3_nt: TGTGCCACCCGGGACTCTGGCTATGAAAAACTGTTTTTT
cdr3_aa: CATRDSGYEKLFF

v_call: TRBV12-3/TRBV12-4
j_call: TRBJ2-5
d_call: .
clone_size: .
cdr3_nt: TGTGCCAACAGCCCGGTTTTGCGTGGGGAGACCCAGTACTTC
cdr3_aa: CANSPVLRGETQYF

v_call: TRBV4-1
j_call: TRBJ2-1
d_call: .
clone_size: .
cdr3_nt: TGCGCCAGCAGCCAAGATGCCGGGGTGCAGTTCTTC
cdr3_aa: CASSQDAGVQFF

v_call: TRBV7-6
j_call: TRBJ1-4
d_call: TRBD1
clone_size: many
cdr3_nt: TGTGCCAGCAGCCCTCGGACAGGGGGAGTTGAAAAACTGTTTTTT
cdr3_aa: CASSPRTGGVEKLFF

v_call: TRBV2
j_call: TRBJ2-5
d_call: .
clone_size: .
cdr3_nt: TGTGCCCCCAGGGAATCGGGGACCCAGTACTTC
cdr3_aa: CAPRESGTQYF

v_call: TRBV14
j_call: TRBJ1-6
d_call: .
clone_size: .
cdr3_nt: TGTGCCAGCAGCCAAGACTCCTATAATTCACCCCTCCACTTT
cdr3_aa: CASSQDSYNSPLHF

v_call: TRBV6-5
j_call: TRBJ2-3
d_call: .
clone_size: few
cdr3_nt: TGTGCCAGCAGATCCTCGGGGGACGAGACAGATACGCAGTATTTT
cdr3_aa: CASRSSGDETDTQYF

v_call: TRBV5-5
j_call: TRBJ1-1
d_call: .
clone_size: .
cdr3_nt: TGTGCCAGCAGCTTGGCCGATGGTGGAACTGAAGCTTTCTTT
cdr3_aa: CASSLADGGTEAFF

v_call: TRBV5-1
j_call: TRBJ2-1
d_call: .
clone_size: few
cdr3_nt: TGCGCCAGCAGCGCGACAGGTTGGGAGCAGTTCTTC
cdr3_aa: CASSATGWEQFF

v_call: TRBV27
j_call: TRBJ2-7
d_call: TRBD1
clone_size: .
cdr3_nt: TGTGCCAGCTGGGGGCAGGGGGAGAGCTACGAGCAGTACTTC
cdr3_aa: CASWGQGESYEQYF

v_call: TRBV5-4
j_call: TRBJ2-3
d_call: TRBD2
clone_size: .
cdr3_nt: TGTGCCAGCAGCTTACTAGCGGGGGGGCCGGTAGATACGCAGTATTTT
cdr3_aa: CASSLLAGGPVDTQYF

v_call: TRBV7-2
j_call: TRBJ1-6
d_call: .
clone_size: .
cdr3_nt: TGTGCCAGCAGCTTATCTGGCAGGGGTGGATCATCCCTCCACTTT
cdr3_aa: CASSLSGRGGSSLHF